The next 22 T cell receptor beta chains were all read from a single sample in a study of radiotherapy plus CTLA-4 blockade in lung cancer. TCRdb keeps only in-frame clones here, not all; method: immunoSEQ multiplex PCR. Of tens of thousands of clones listed, 77% are singletons. The material was peripheral blood, obtained from a patient treated with radiotherapy plus ipilimumab. These receptor sequences come from a human donor with non-small cell lung cancer who had a partial response to radiotherapy plus ipilimumab.

The rearrangement uses TRBV19 and TRBJ2-6; D ambiguous. Germline V gene lookup returns CDR1 LNHDA and CDR2 SQIVND (reference sequence). Between the trimmed V and J ends, which lost 4 bases and 4 bases, there was a span of 14 bases. The CDR3 runs 16 residues. This CDR3 reads CASSTLPASGANVLTF. The CDR3 bases are TGTGCCAGTAGTACCCTACCTGCCTCCGGGGCCAACGTCCTGACTTTC.

This chain uses TRBV4-3 with TRBJ2-1; 10 positions match TRBD2. This CDR3 contains 16 residues. Germline CDR1 reads LGHNA; CDR2 reads YSLEER. After removal of 5 bases from V and 8 bases from J, the junction contained 12 bases not matched to a gene. The CDR3 region has the DNA TGCGCCAGCAGCTTGGACTCCGGGACTAGCGTCTATGAGCAGTTCTTC. Translating gives CASSLDSGTSVYEQFF.

The chain has TRBV7-3 and TRBJ2-2; D unclear. Germline lookup yields CDR1 SGHTA and CDR2 FQGTGA. V was shortened by 4 bases and J by 0 bases, with 6 bases between the two germline ends. This CDR3 comprises 14 residues. The CDR3 bases are TGTGCCAGCAGCTCCAGCGCGAACACCGGGGAGCTGTTTTTT. Translation gives CASSSSANTGELFF.

This clone was seen a handful of times. The chain is built from TRBV5-4 and TRBJ2-1; 15 bases are shared with TRBD2. The CDR3 loop spans 18 amino acids. Trimming at V came to 4 bases and at J to 2 bases, leaving 7 bases not matched to a gene. The V gene's germline CDR1 is SGHNT and CDR2 YYREEE (reference sequence). The CDR3 region has the DNA TGTGCCAGCAGCGGCGGACTAGCGGGGGGGGCTACCTACAATGAGCAGTTCTTC. Its protein is CASSGGLAGGATYNEQFF.

This chain links TRBV11-2 with TRBJ1-3; the D is unclear. CDR1 SGHAT and CDR2 FQNNGV come from the germline V gene. Trimming removed 5 bases at V and 0 bases at J, with 17 bases between. The CDR3 length is 17 residues. CDR3 bases: TGTGCCAGCAGCCCGGAGGAGGGCAGGAGCTCTGGAAACACCATATATTTT. Residues: CASSPEEGRSSGNTIYF.

This clone has just one count. The V gene is TRBV14, the J gene TRBJ2-7; D might be TRBD1 (5 bases). This CDR3 region has 12 residues. The germline V gene has CDR1 SGHDN and CDR2 FVKESK. V lost 5 bases and J 7 bases, leaving 12 bases between the germline ends. The DNA for the CDR3 is TGTGCCAGCAGCAGGCAGGGTGGGGAGCAGTACTTC. Amino acid sequence: CASSRQGGEQYF. Supplemented by reference TRBV14 and TRBJ2-7, the full variable domain reads EAGVTQFPSHSVIEKGQTVTLRCDPISGHDNLYWYRRVMGKEIKFLLHFVKESKQDESGMPNNRFLAERTGGTYSTLKVQPAELEDSGVYFCASSRQGGEQYFGPGTRLTVT.

The chain joins TRBV7-2 to TRBJ1-4; maybe TRBD1 (5 bases). The germline V and J ends were trimmed by 5 bases and 0 bases, with 16 bases remaining between them. CDR1 is SGHTA and CDR2 is FQGNSA in the germline V gene. The CDR3 sequence is 17 residues long. The DNA for the CDR3 is TGTGCCAGCAGCAGATGGGGGGGATCTGCAACTAATGAAAAACTGTTTTTT. Protein: CASSRWGGSATNEKLFF. Supplemented by reference TRBV7-2 and TRBJ1-4, the full variable domain reads GAGVSQSPSNKVTEKGKDVELRCDPISGHTALYWYRQSLGQGLEFLIYFQGNSAPDKSGLPSDRFSAERTGGSVSTLTIQRTQQEDSAVYLCASSRWGGSATNEKLFFGSGTQLSVL.

This chain connects TRBV7-3 to TRBJ2-1, with 13 bases fitting TRBD2. The CDR3 consists of 16 residues. After removal of 5 bases from V and 7 bases from J, the junction contained 8 bases not matched to a gene. Germline-derived CDR1 and CDR2 are SGHTA and FQGTGA. The CDR3 reads CASSPMTSGGPNEQFF. CDR3 bases: TGTGCCAGCAGCCCGATGACTAGCGGGGGGCCGAATGAGCAGTTCTTC.

V usage is TRBV7-3 and J usage is TRBJ1-2; 8 bases are a match to TRBD1. Looked up from germline, CDR1 is SGHTA and CDR2 is FQGTGA. This CDR3 has 13 amino acids. V was clipped by 5 bases and J by 6 bases; unmatched bases: 5. The CDR3 sequence: CASSPDRGHGYTF. CDR3 sequence (DNA): TGTGCCAGCAGCCCCGACAGGGGCCATGGCTACACCTTC.

CDR3 loop: CASSPRQAYEQYF. CDR3 nucleotides: TGTGCCAGTAGTCCCCGACAGGCCTACGAGCAGTACTTC. The V gene is TRBV19, the J gene TRBJ2-7, with D possibly matching TRBD1 (6 bases). V lost 5 bases and J 2 bases, leaving 10 bases between the germline ends. The CDR3 covers 13 residues. Looked up from germline, CDR1 is LNHDA and CDR2 is SQIVND (reference sequence).

V gene TRBV7-2 combines with J gene TRBJ2-7, with 12 bases that match TRBD2. This CDR3 has 16 amino acids. Germline loops: CDR1 SGHTA, CDR2 FQGNSA. With 1 base clipped from V and 2 bases from J, the junction kept 3 bases outside the gene matches. This CDR3 is CASSLEASGGAYEQYF. In DNA, the CDR3 is TGTGCCAGCAGCTTAGAGGCTAGCGGGGGGGCCTACGAGCAGTACTTC.

For the CDR3, the DNA is TGTGCCAGCAGTCAGACTAGCGCTGGGGCCAACGTCCTGACTTTC. Its translation: CASSQTSAGANVLTF. V is TRBV6-1 and J is TRBJ2-6; 8 nucleotides match TRBD2. The CDR3 covers 15 residues. Germline assignment: CDR1 MNHNS and CDR2 SASEGT. Trimming took 5 bases from V and 2 from J; bases not matched to a gene: 2.

V gene TRBV6-1 combines with J gene TRBJ2-7; TRBD2 matches 13 bases. The CDR3 extends over 14 amino acids. V shed 3 bases, J shed 7 bases, and the junction held 3 bases outside the gene matches. Germline CDR1 and CDR2: MNHNS and SASEGT. This chain's CDR3 is CASSEGLAGLEQYF. CDR3 sequence (DNA): TGTGCCAGCAGTGAGGGACTAGCGGGGTTGGAGCAGTACTTC.

In this sample, this clone turned up once. Within the sample, other DNA sequences also encode this same CDR3. The CDR3 sequence: CASSELRAAGELFF. The CDR3 nucleotides are TGTGCCAGCAGTGAACTCAGGGCCGCCGGGGAGCTGTTTTTT. This rearrangement joins TRBV6-1 to TRBJ2-2; TRBD1 is a possible D gene (5 bases). V lost 2 bases and J 6 bases, leaving 10 bases between the germline ends. This CDR3 has 14 residues. Germline CDR1 reads MNHNS; CDR2 reads SASEGT.

The V and J genes are TRBV19 and TRBJ1-4; 7 nucleotides align to TRBD1. V trimming: 6 bases; J trimming: 6 bases; junction bases outside the gene matches: 4. The germline V gene encodes CDR1 LNHDA and CDR2 SQIVND (reference sequence). The CDR3 is 13 residues long. The CDR3, as DNA: TGTGCCAGTAGCAGGGGGACCGATGAAAAACTGTTTTTT. Translated, it gives CASSRGTDEKLFF.

The chain is built from TRBV2 and TRBJ1-5; D is uncertain. Trimming removed 0 bases from V and 3 bases from J, with 12 bases in between. Germline assignment: CDR1 SNHLY and CDR2 FYNNEI. The CDR3 sequence is 16 residues long. CDR3 DNA: TGTGCCAGCAGTGAAGCGCGGCGGTCTTTCAATCAGCCCCAGCATTTT. Protein: CASSEARRSFNQPQHF.

The chain recombines TRBV4-3 with TRBJ1-6; TRBD1 matches at 10 bases. Germline V gives CDR1 LGHNA, CDR2 YSLEER. This CDR3 is built from 17 residues. Unmatched junction bases numbered 9, after V lost 0 bases and J lost 10 bases. CDR3 nucleotide sequence: TGCGCCAGCAGCCAAGATTGGGACAGGGGTATTTACTCACCCCTCCACTTT. Its protein product is CASSQDWDRGIYSPLHF.

In its sample, this clone was seen once. V usage is TRBV7-8 and J usage is TRBJ1-4; a weak D match, TRBD1 (6 bases). Trimming took off 3 bases at V and 6 bases at J, with 11 bases between the two ends. The CDR3 contains 14 residues. Looked up from germline, CDR1 is SGHVS and CDR2 is FQNEAQ. The CDR3 sequence is CASSLTGQDEKLFF. The CDR3 DNA reads TGTGCCAGCAGCTTGACAGGTCAGGATGAAAAACTGTTTTTT.

The chain uses TRBV9 and TRBJ1-2; a possible D gene is TRBD1 (6 bases). This CDR3 is built from 12 residues. Germline CDR1 reads SGDLS; CDR2 reads YYNGEE. The CDR3 DNA reads TGTGCAAGCCACAGGGCCCCCTATGGCTACACCTTC. It encodes CASHRAPYGYTF.

J is TRBJ2-3 and V is TRBV30, with TRBD2 matching over 13 bases. J was trimmed by 2 bases and V by 3 bases; bases with no gene match: 2. CDR3 length: 15 amino acids. CDR1 GTSNPN and CDR2 SVGIG come from the germline V gene (reference sequence). This CDR3 is CAWRTSGGPTDTQYF. For the CDR3, the DNA is TGTGCCTGGAGGACTAGCGGGGGGCCCACAGATACGCAGTATTTT. The full variable domain, completed using reference TRBV30 and TRBJ2-3, is SQTIHQWPATLVQPVGSPLSLECTVEGTSNPNLYWYRQAAGRGLQLLFYSVGIGQISSEVPQNLSASRPQDRQFILSSKKLLLSDSGFYLCAWRTSGGPTDTQYFGPGTRLTVL.

The gene calls are TRBV10-3 and TRBJ1-1, with D unclear. V lost 2 bases to trimming and J lost 10 bases, with 11 bases between them. CDR1 is ENHRY and CDR2 is SYGVKD in the germline V gene. CDR3 length: 12 amino acids. The CDR3 bases are TGTGCCATCAGTGAGGGTGAGGGTCTAGCTTTCTTT. Translation: CAISEGEGLAFF.

In this sample, this clone turned up a few times. This sequence joins TRBV15 and TRBJ1-2; 10 bases align to TRBD1. Germline CDR1 LNHNV, CDR2 YYDKDF (reference sequence). The V gene end was trimmed by 3 bases and the J gene end by 5 bases; junction bases not matched to a gene: 6. This CDR3 is built from 15 residues. Written as DNA, the CDR3 is TGTGCCACCAGCAGTGACCGGACAGGGGGTTATGGCTACACCTTC. This sequence encodes CATSSDRTGGYGYTF.